This TCR beta chain comes out of a study of T cells in Graves' hyperthyroidism and ophthalmopathy. Overall study findings and caveats: Before onset, ophthalmopathy was predicted by the model a median roughly 6.8 months earlier. Peripheral blood also featured most of the thyroid clonotypes expanded above 0.001.

TCR beta CDR3 regions were amplified from RNA transcripts. A first-round RT-PCR of the TCR CDR3 used the HTBI primer set. TCRdb passed the multiplex PCR reads through MiXCR, listing each CDR3 protein once. The profile shows hundreds of thousands of distinct CDR3 sequences, roughly 37% of them singletons. This clonotype has more than one count but fewer than ten. Its specificity is not known. V was clipped by 3 bases and J by 8 bases, with 13 bases between them. The CDR3 is made up of 14 amino acids. CDR1 and CDR2 (germline): SEHNR, FQNEAQ (reference sequence). Patients aged 18 to 65 had newly diagnosed hyperthyroidism that had lasted under 2 months. From more than 9.5 ml of fresh peripheral blood, PBMCs were isolated.

This clonotype was sampled from a man aged 18 to 30 with Graves' hyperthyroidism. The material sequenced was blood. The chain has TRBV7-9 and TRBJ2-2; D is unclear. In nucleotides, the CDR3 is TGTGCCAGCAGCTTGGACCCCAACTTAGGGGAGCTGTTTTTT. Protein product: CASSLDPNLGELFF.